One and the same sample provided the 8 T cell receptor beta chains below, sequenced in a study of vaccination and CD4 T cells after COVID-19 (dated by TCRdb to 2021 to 2024). The treatment or condition label for this specimen denotes: approximately 10-day PBMC culture with coronavirus spike peptide pools or control peptides (ViraFEST assay). No antigen has been identified for these receptors. Receptors were amplified or captured by PCR. Instrument on record: Illumina iSeq 100. TCR sequencing of DNA from cultured CD4+ T cells used the Oncomine TCR Beta short-read assay at the Johns Hopkins FTIC core. The raw public data were reprocessed by TCRdb itself: fastp quality trimming at Q25, MiXCR clonotype calling, in-frame beta chains only. Rows with one shared CDR3 protein collapse into an entry with the most common genes and DNA. This sample lists fewer than 20,000 distinct CDR3 sequences; about three quarters were detected once. The ten largest clonotypes hold approximately 10% of the sample.

The sample was CD4+ T cells from blood, cultured in vitro. Receptors were obtained from a human donor who had recovered from COVID-19.

The gene calls are TRBV24-1 and TRBJ2-2; a possible D gene is TRBD1 (6 bases). Germline V gene lookup returns CDR1 KGHDR and CDR2 SFDVKD. V gave up 7 bases and J gave up 2 bases, with 13 bases separating them. The CDR3 extends over 15 amino acids. CDR3 bases: TGTGCCACCAGCCGGGACAACCTTAACACCGGGGAGCTGTTTTTT. It translates to CATSRDNLNTGELFF.

This clonotype occurred a few times. The V call is TRBV6-2 or TRBV6-3, the J call TRBJ1-6; 9 bases agree with TRBD1. Germline V lookup: CDR1 MNHEY, CDR2 SVGEGT. V trimming: 6 bases; J trimming: 8 bases; junction bases outside the gene matches: 11. This CDR3 spans 16 amino acids. CDR3 in amino acids: CASRPADRGKDSPLHF. The CDR3 nucleotides read TGTGCCAGCAGACCAGCGGACAGGGGAAAGGATTCACCCCTCCACTTT.

This clonotype was seen more than once but under ten times. The chain uses TRBV7-2 and TRBJ2-5; 8 bases are a match to TRBD2. Germline V gives CDR1 SGHTA, CDR2 FQGNSA. The CDR3 length is 16 residues. Trimming at V came to 5 bases and at J to 5 bases, leaving 13 bases not matched to a gene. This chain's CDR3 is CASSGVGGRRGETQYF. CDR3 coding DNA: TGTGCCAGCAGCGGGGTGGGCGGGAGGAGGGGCGAGACCCAGTACTTC.

The genes are TRBV20-1 and TRBJ1-1, with unresolved D. This CDR3 comprises 14 residues. The germline CDR1 and CDR2 sequences are DFQATT and SNEGSKA (reference sequence). Deletions cut 3 bases from V and 2 bases from J, with 13 bases between. CDR3 loop: CSASFGVRNTEAFF. DNA of the CDR3: TGCAGTGCTAGTTTCGGGGTCCGTAACACTGAAGCTTTCTTT.

This clonotype turned up a few times. The chain uses TRBV20-1 and TRBJ1-5; TRBD1 agrees at 12 bases. Germline V gives CDR1 DFQATT, CDR2 SNEGSKA (reference sequence). After removal of 3 bases from V and 1 base from J, the junction contained 13 bases not matched to a gene. The CDR3 sequence is 19 residues long. CDR3 region: CSASPSGTGGITSNQPQHF. The CDR3 DNA reads TGCAGTGCTAGCCCCTCCGGGACAGGGGGCATTACGAGCAATCAGCCCCAGCATTTT.

V and J are TRBV27 and TRBJ1-2; no clear D. The V gene's germline CDR1 is MNHEY and CDR2 SMNVEV (reference sequence). With 5 bases removed from V and 3 bases from J, the gap between germline ends came to 10 bases. CDR3 length equals 13 residues. CDR3 amino acids: CASSPQSYYGYTF. CDR3 sequence (DNA): TGTGCCAGCAGTCCACAGAGTTACTATGGCTACACCTTC.

The J gene is TRBJ2-7, the V gene TRBV20-1; possible D gene TRBD2, 5 bases. CDR3 length equals 13 residues. Trimming pared 4 bases from V and 1 base from J, leaving 11 bases between. The germline V gene has CDR1 DFQATT and CDR2 SNEGSKA (reference sequence). In nucleotides, the CDR3 is TGCAGTGCTAACCCCGGGGTATCCTACGAGCAGTACTTC. It yields the protein CSANPGVSYEQYF.

This clonotype occurred once. This rearrangement joins TRBV27 to TRBJ1-1; maybe TRBD1 (6 bases). The CDR3 runs 15 residues. Trimming removed 5 bases from V and 0 bases from J, with 13 bases in between. Germline V gene lookup returns CDR1 MNHEY and CDR2 SMNVEV (reference sequence). CDR3 coding DNA: TGTGCCAGCAGTCCCCAGGGACAACTGAACACTGAAGCTTTCTTT. This codes for CASSPQGQLNTEAFF.